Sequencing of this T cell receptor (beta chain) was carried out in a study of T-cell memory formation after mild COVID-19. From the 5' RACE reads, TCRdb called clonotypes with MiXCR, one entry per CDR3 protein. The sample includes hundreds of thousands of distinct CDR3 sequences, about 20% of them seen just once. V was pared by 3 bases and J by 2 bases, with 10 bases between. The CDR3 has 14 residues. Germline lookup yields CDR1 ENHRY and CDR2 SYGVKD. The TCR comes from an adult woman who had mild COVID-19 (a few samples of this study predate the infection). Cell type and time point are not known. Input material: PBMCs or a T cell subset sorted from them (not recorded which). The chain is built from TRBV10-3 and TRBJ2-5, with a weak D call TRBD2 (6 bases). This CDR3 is CAISETSLQETQYF. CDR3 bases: TGTGCCATCAGTGAAACTAGCTTACAAGAGACCCAGTACTTC.